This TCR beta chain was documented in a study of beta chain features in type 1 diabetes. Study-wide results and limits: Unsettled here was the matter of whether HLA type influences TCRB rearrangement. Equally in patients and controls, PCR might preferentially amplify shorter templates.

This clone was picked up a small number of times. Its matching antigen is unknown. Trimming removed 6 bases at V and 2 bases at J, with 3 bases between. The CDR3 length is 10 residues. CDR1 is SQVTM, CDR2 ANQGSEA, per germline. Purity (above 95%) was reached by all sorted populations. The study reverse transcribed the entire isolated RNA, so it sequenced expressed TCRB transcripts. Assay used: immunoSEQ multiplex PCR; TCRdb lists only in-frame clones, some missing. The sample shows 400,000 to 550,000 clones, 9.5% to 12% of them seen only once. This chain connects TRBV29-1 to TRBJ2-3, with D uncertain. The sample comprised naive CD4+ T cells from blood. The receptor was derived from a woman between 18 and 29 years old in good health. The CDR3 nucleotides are TGCAGCGTGGCCACAGATACGCAGTATTTT. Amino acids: CSVATDTQYF.